One and the same sample provided the 22 T cell receptor beta chains below, sequenced in a study of post-analysis software for immune sequencing data (dated by TCRdb to between 2014 and 2016). General study outcomes and caveats: Significantly higher frequencies in patients than in controls were found for roughly 5 TRBV segments, including TRBV5-6, TRBV5-1 and TRBV20-1.

The library was built by means of PCR. The listed sequencing device is Illumina HiSeq 2500. To reduce PCR and sequencing biases, unique molecular identifiers were incorporated into the TCR beta cDNA libraries. In-frame beta chains were kept once TCRdb had trimmed the public reads at Q25 with fastp and called clones with MiXCR. Entries are consolidated by CDR3 protein sequence, retaining the most common genes and DNA. The sample yields some 700,000 distinct CDR3 sequences; approximately 59% were counted once. About 11% of the sample is in the top ten clones. Their antigen targets remain unknown. Sample: blood. The origin of the receptors is a girl aged 2 to 9 with multiple sclerosis.

The rearrangement links TRBV15 to TRBJ1-5; D not resolved. The CDR3 is made up of 14 amino acids. The V gene's germline CDR1 is LNHNV and CDR2 YYDKDF (reference sequence). V lost 0 bases and J lost 1, with 4 bases in between. CDR3 sequence (DNA): TGTGCCACCAGCAGAGAACGGAGCAATCAGCCCCAGCATTTT. Translation: CATSRERSNQPQHF.

This clonotype was detected a few times. The chain employs TRBV4-1 and TRBJ1-2; TRBD1 is a possible D gene (6 bases). V lost 4 bases, J lost 4 bases, and 13 bases lay in between. This CDR3 is built from 14 residues. Germline V lookup: CDR1 MGHRA, CDR2 YSYEKL. The CDR3 sequence is CASSPTGQSYGYTF. The CDR3 DNA follows: TGCGCCAGCAGCCCCACAGGACAGTCCTATGGCTACACCTTC.

V usage is TRBV4-2 and J usage is TRBJ2-5; the D is unclear. The CDR3 covers 15 residues. The germline V and J ends were trimmed by 1 base and 2 bases, with 11 bases remaining between them. CDR1 is LGHNA, CDR2 YNFKEQ, per germline. Written as DNA, the CDR3 is TGTGCCAGCAGCCAAGCCTTCGACGGTCAAGAGACCCAGTACTTC. Translation gives CASSQAFDGQETQYF.

This chain joins TRBV29-1 and TRBJ2-7; D is possibly TRBD1 (5 bases). Germline values: CDR1 SQVTM, CDR2 ANQGSEA. Trimming stripped 7 bases from V and 0 bases from J, with 10 bases between. The CDR3 covers 12 residues. The chain's CDR3 is CSAAGPSYEQYF. The CDR3 nucleotides read TGCAGCGCAGCAGGGCCCTCCTACGAGCAGTACTTC.

This clonotype has just a few counts. This chain joins TRBV12-3 or TRBV12-4 and TRBJ2-5; D call uncertain. This CDR3 has 14 amino acids. Trimming took 6 bases from V and 3 from J, leaving 14 bases between them. DNA of the CDR3: TGTGCCAGCAGCCGATCGGGTATAGAAGAGACCCAGTACTTC. Translating it yields CASSRSGIEETQYF.

V usage is TRBV29-1 and J usage is TRBJ2-3; 12 nucleotides agree with TRBD1. Germline V lookup: CDR1 SQVTM, CDR2 ANQGSEA. This CDR3 contains 14 residues. V was clipped by 7 bases and J by 10 bases; unmatched bases: 12. The CDR3 DNA reads as TGCAGCGGGATCGGGACAGGGGGCTTCGGTTCGCAGTATTTT. Amino acid sequence: CSGIGTGGFGSQYF.

The chain joins TRBV7-2 to TRBJ2-5; 10 bases fit TRBD1. This CDR3 spans 15 amino acids. J lost 5 bases, V lost 5 bases, and 8 bases had no gene match. Germline CDR1 and CDR2: SGHTA and FQGNSA. CDR3 in amino acids: CASSTSTGGWETQYF. Here the CDR3 DNA reads TGTGCCAGCAGCACCTCGACAGGGGGCTGGGAGACCCAGTACTTC. Variable domain in full (rest from reference TRBV7-2 and TRBJ2-5): GAGVSQSPSNKVTEKGKDVELRCDPISGHTALYWYRQSLGQGLEFLIYFQGNSAPDKSGLPSDRFSAERTGGSVSTLTIQRTQQEDSAVYLCASSTSTGGWETQYFGPGTRLLVL.

The V gene is TRBV5-1, the J gene TRBJ2-1; 11 bases fit TRBD2. There are 16 residues in the CDR3. CDR1 SGHRS and CDR2 YFSETQ come from the germline V gene. V shed 5 bases, J shed 4 bases, and the junction held 8 bases outside the gene matches. CDR3 residues: CASRSGTSGLYNEQFF. The CDR3 DNA is TGCGCCAGCAGATCTGGGACTAGCGGATTATACAATGAGCAGTTCTTC.

The chain recombines TRBV7-2 with TRBJ1-1; the D is unclear. There are 15 residues in the CDR3. Germline values: CDR1 SGHTA, CDR2 FQGNSA. Trimming stripped 7 bases from V and 0 bases from J, with 15 bases between. CDR3 bases: TGTGCCAGCATCGAAGGCGGGAGAATGAACACTGAAGCTTTCTTT. It translates to CASIEGGRMNTEAFF. Together with reference TRBV7-2 and TRBJ1-1, the CDR3 gives the full variable domain: GAGVSQSPSNKVTEKGKDVELRCDPISGHTALYWYRQSLGQGLEFLIYFQGNSAPDKSGLPSDRFSAERTGGSVSTLTIQRTQQEDSAVYLCASIEGGRMNTEAFFGQGTRLTVV.

The genes are TRBV20-1 and TRBJ2-7; either TRBD1 or TRBD2 may supply D (5 bases each). Germline-derived CDR1 and CDR2 are DFQATT and SNEGSKA (reference sequence). Trimming cost V 6 bases and J 7 bases, with 19 bases left between them. CDR3 size: 13 residues. CDR3 residues: CSATPPGRREQYF. The CDR3 DNA reads as TGCAGTGCCACGCCCCCGGGACGGAGGGAGCAGTACTTC.

The chain's CDR3 is CASSPQGLAGGPYEQYF. CDR3 bases: TGTGCCAGCAGCCCTCAGGGACTAGCGGGAGGTCCCTACGAGCAGTACTTC. This chain connects TRBV27 to TRBJ2-7; 15 bases map to TRBD2. CDR3 length: 17 residues. Trimming cost V 6 bases and J 2 bases; bases outside gene matches: 8. The germline V gene encodes CDR1 MNHEY and CDR2 SMNVEV (reference sequence).

This chain joins TRBV3-1 and TRBJ2-1; D unresolved. V lost 0 bases and J 0 bases, leaving 12 bases between the germline ends. The germline CDR1 and CDR2 sequences are LGHDT and YNNKEL (reference sequence). The CDR3 is 17 residues long. CDR3 in amino acids: CASSQDREANSYNEQFF. The CDR3 region has the DNA TGTGCCAGCAGCCAAGATCGAGAAGCGAACTCCTACAATGAGCAGTTCTTC.

The chain has TRBV7-2 and TRBJ2-7; unclear D gene. The DNA end lines up better with TRBJ2-5; the J call may be wrong. Germline V gene sequence: CDR1 SGHTA, CDR2 FQGNSA. The CDR3 covers 17 residues. The CDR3 nucleotides are TGTGCCAGCAGCTTAGTGGCAGCTCCGGTGTATTTAGAGACCCAGTACTTC. Protein product: CASSLVAAPVYLETQYF.

The genes are TRBV25-1 and TRBJ2-3; TRBD1 aligns across 10 bases. Germline V gene sequence: CDR1 MGHDK, CDR2 SYGVNS. The CDR3 consists of 17 residues. J was trimmed by 3 bases and V by 5 bases; bases with no gene match: 11. The CDR3 here is CASSSSPRTGGTDTQYF. The CDR3 nucleotides are TGTGCCAGCAGTTCATCCCCCCGGACAGGGGGGACAGATACGCAGTATTTT.

V usage is TRBV4-3 and J usage is TRBJ2-1; D may be TRBD2 (6 bases). Germline CDR1 is LGHNA and CDR2 is YSLEER. The CDR3 is 17 residues long. The V end was cut by 0 bases, the J end by 6 bases, with 18 bases between. CDR3 sequence reads: CASSQDPTGTFPNEQFF. The CDR3 DNA reads TGCGCCAGCAGCCAAGACCCTACTGGGACTTTCCCCAATGAGCAGTTCTTC.

The chain links TRBV29-1 to TRBJ2-1; weak D call: TRBD1 (6 bases). The CDR3 spans 13 residues. Per the germline V gene, CDR1 is SQVTM and CDR2 is ANQGSEA. Trimming removed 6 bases at V and 6 bases at J, with 15 bases between. The CDR3 coding sequence is TGCAGCGTAAGCAGCAGGGGTGGCAATGAGCAGTTCTTC. This encodes CSVSSRGGNEQFF.

The table lists this clonotype with a few counts. The chain links TRBV4-2 to TRBJ2-1; TRBD2 matches 13 bases. CDR1 and CDR2 (germline): LGHNA, YNFKEQ. The CDR3 covers 16 residues. The V gene end was trimmed by 3 bases and the J gene end by 5 bases; junction bases not matched to a gene: 4. The CDR3 loop is CASSQRGTSGDNEQFF. In DNA form, the CDR3 reads TGTGCCAGCAGCCAGCGTGGGACTAGCGGGGACAATGAGCAGTTCTTC.

The chain is built from TRBV12-3 or TRBV12-4 and TRBJ1-4, with 10 bases identical to TRBD1. The CDR3 runs 14 residues. The V and J ends lost 6 bases and 8 bases, in that order; junction bases with no gene match: 6. This CDR3 is CASSSGQGEEKLFF. CDR3 bases: TGTGCCAGCAGCTCCGGACAGGGGGAGGAAAAACTGTTTTTT.

The V and J genes are TRBV7-2 and TRBJ2-7; TRBD2 matches 7 bases. Germline CDR1 SGHTA, CDR2 FQGNSA. This CDR3 has 15 amino acids. J lost 2 bases, V lost 5 bases, and 9 bases had no gene match. The CDR3 DNA reads as TGTGCCAGCAGCCCTCAGACTAGCCTCACCTACGAGCAGTACTTC. Amino acid sequence: CASSPQTSLTYEQYF.

V is TRBV12-3 or TRBV12-4 and J is TRBJ2-7; D unclear. V lost 1 base to trimming and J lost 0 bases, with 16 bases between them. This CDR3 has 17 residues. CDR3 region: CASSLGRRHLSSYEQYF. In nucleotides, the CDR3 is TGTGCCAGCAGTTTAGGACGACGGCACTTGAGCTCCTACGAGCAGTACTTC.

A few counts support this clonotype. The V and J genes are TRBV5-5 and TRBJ2-1; no firm D call. CDR1 and CDR2 from the germline V gene are SGHKS and YYEKEE (reference sequence). Trimming pared 2 bases from V and 4 bases from J, leaving 4 bases between. The CDR3 length is 12 residues. In DNA, the CDR3 is TGTGCCAGCAGCTTCTTATACAATGAGCAGTTCTTC. This encodes CASSFLYNEQFF.

Comment on this clonotype: Its ends do not fully match the called genes, so a read error is possible. The J gene is TRBJ2-7, the V gene TRBV2; tentative D call: TRBD1 (5 bases). The J call may be wrong; the DNA end is better matched by TRBJ2-5. This CDR3 is built from 15 residues. Germline CDR1 reads SNHLY; CDR2 reads FYNNEI. Here the CDR3 reads CACRVRQGSRETQYF. As DNA, the CDR3 is TGTGCCTGCAGAGTTCGCCAGGGTTCGCGGGAGACCCAGTACTTC.